A selection of T cell receptor beta chains follows, all from one sample in a study of OX40 agonist ivuxolimab in advanced cancers. TCRdb's table, derived via immunoSEQ multiplex PCR, lists solely in-frame clones and lacks some. Seen here are nearly 50,000 clones, roughly 90% observed once, and the top ten hold 47%. The specimen comprised CD4+ or CD8+ T cells sorted from blood, sampled in a trial of the OX40 agonist ivuxolimab. These receptors were taken from an adult with an advanced solid tumor such as melanoma, head and neck, liver or kidney cancer. CDR3s include the opening cysteine and the closing phenylalanine or tryptophan. The D gene is left open where the match is weak. Clone size is stated in some rows and not others, as once, few, many or a class when expanded.

j_call clone_size v_call d_call cdr3_aa cdr3_nt
TRBJ2-2 NA TRBV6-5 NA CASSPPTDTTGELFF TGTGCCAGCAGCCCCCCGACAGACACCACCGGGGAGCTGTTTTTT
TRBJ1-1 NA TRBV18 NA CASSPDTEAFF TGTGCCAGCTCACCCGACACTGAAGCTTTCTTT
TRBJ1-4 NA TRBV6-5 TRBD1 CASSFSGGTNEKLFF TGTGCCAGCAGCTTCTCAGGGGGAACTAATGAAAAACTGTTTTTT
TRBJ2-1 NA TRBV9 TRBD1 CASSATGTAYNEQFF TGTGCCAGCAGCGCAACCGGGACAGCCTACAATGAGCAGTTCTTC
TRBJ2-5 NA TRBV4-2 TRBD2 CASSQDGWVAGGQETQYF TGTGCCAGCAGCCAAGATGGTTGGGTAGCGGGGGGGCAAGAGACCCAGTACTTC
TRBJ2-7 NA TRBV9 TRBD1 CASSVRGQSREQYF TGTGCCAGCAGCGTCCGGGGACAGTCTCGAGAGCAGTACTTC
TRBJ2-3 NA TRBV30 TRBD2 CAWSDRRGVSDTQYF TGTGCCTGGAGTGACCGGCGGGGGGTTTCGGATACGCAGTATTTT
TRBJ1-2 NA TRBV29-1 NA CSVGGGNDYYGYTF TGCAGCGTTGGGGGCGGAAACGATTACTATGGCTACACCTTC
TRBJ1-1 NA TRBV29-1 TRBD1 CSVADRVTLMNTEAFF TGCAGCGTTGCTGACAGGGTCACTTTAATGAACACTGAAGCTTTCTTT
TRBJ2-7 NA TRBV6-5 NA CASSGDGLYEQYF TGTGCCAGCAGTGGGGACGGACTATACGAGCAGTACTTC
TRBJ1-1 NA TRBV4-3 NA CASSQEGETEAFF TGCGCCAGCAGCCAAGAAGGGGAAACTGAAGCTTTCTTT
TRBJ1-5 NA TRBV27 NA CASSLWGADQPQHF TGTGCCAGCAGTTTATGGGGGGCCGATCAGCCCCAGCATTTT
TRBJ2-2 NA TRBV11-2 NA CASSSSRAPAGELFF TGTGCCAGCAGCTCCTCCAGGGCACCGGCCGGGGAGCTGTTTTTT
TRBJ1-4 NA TRBV6-5 NA CASSLSAPGEKLFF TGTGCCAGCAGTTTAAGTGCCCCCGGGGAAAAACTGTTTTTT
TRBJ1-1 NA TRBV5-1 NA CASSLAAGLTEAFF TGCGCCAGCAGCTTGGCGGCGGGGCTCACTGAAGCTTTCTTT
TRBJ1-1 once TRBV29-1 NA CSAARPGNTEAFF TGCAGCGCCGCCCGGCCAGGCAACACTGAAGCTTTCTTT
TRBJ2-7 NA TRBV28 NA CASSLQVPEQYF TGTGCCAGCAGCCTACAAGTCCCCGAGCAGTACTTC